Shown below are 17 T cell receptor beta chains from a single sample sequenced in a study of blood T cell repertoires in COVID-19. Only in-frame clones appear in the TCRdb table, and some are missing; sequencing was by immunoSEQ multiplex PCR. The sample includes under 350,000 clones, roughly 91% of them seen just once. The sequencing sample was made of peripheral blood. These receptors all stem from a woman in her twenties or thirties with COVID-19, enrolled during active disease.

The chain couples TRBV27 to TRBJ2-5; D call uncertain. V was shortened by 4 bases and J by 4 bases, with 10 bases between the two germline ends. The CDR3 is 13 amino acids. Germline assignment: CDR1 MNHEY and CDR2 SMNVEV (reference sequence). The CDR3 nucleotides are TGTGCCAGCAGTTCAACTAACGGAGAGACCCAGTACTTC. Translating it yields CASSSTNGETQYF.

In its sample, this clone was seen a few times. The chain carries TRBV2 and TRBJ2-2; TRBD1 might be the D (6 bases). Trimming cost V 6 bases and J 1 base, with 12 bases left between them. Germline assignment: CDR1 SNHLY and CDR2 FYNNEI. The CDR3 runs to 15 residues. The CDR3 DNA reads TGTGCCAGCAGGGGACCGACAGGGAACACCGGGGAGCTGTTTTTT. This translates into CASRGPTGNTGELFF. Filled out from reference TRBV2 and TRBJ2-2, the complete variable domain reads EPEVTQTPSHQVTQMGQEVILRCVPISNHLYFYWYRQILGQKVEFLVSFYNNEISEKSEIFDDQFSVERPDGSNFTLKIRSTKLEDSAMYFCASRGPTGNTGELFFGEGSRLTVL.

Concerning this clone itself: A junction end diverges from the germline sequence, so it may reflect a read error. The rearrangement joins TRBV7-3 to TRBJ2-7, with 8 bases matching TRBD2. The germline V gene encodes CDR1 SGHTA and CDR2 FQGTGA. The CDR3 extends over 13 amino acids. CDR3 sequence: CASSPTKGLVQDF. DNA for the CDR3: TGTGCCAGCAGCCCCACTAAGGGACTAGTTCAAGACTTC.

This chain uses TRBV7-8 with TRBJ2-3; D is unresolved. Germline CDR1 reads SGHVS; CDR2 reads FQNEAQ. The CDR3 is 12 residues long. V lost 5 bases, J lost 0 bases, and 3 bases lay in between. Written as DNA, the CDR3 is TGTGCCAGCAGCGGCAGCACAGATACGCAGTATTTT. It yields the protein CASSGSTDTQYF.

CDR3 residues: CASSSNVMGQVDEKLFF. The CDR3 DNA reads TGTGCCAGCAGTTCCAACGTAATGGGACAGGTAGATGAAAAACTGTTTTTT. This sequence joins TRBV28 and TRBJ1-4, with 8 bases that match TRBD1. J gave up 6 bases and V 4 bases, and 13 bases lay outside the gene matches. Germline assignment: CDR1 MDHEN and CDR2 SYDVKM. The CDR3 extends over 17 amino acids.

The V and J genes are TRBV2 and TRBJ1-2; 11 positions agree with TRBD1. The CDR3 totals 15 residues. V gave up 4 bases and J gave up 4 bases; unmatched junction bases: 5. The germline CDR1 and CDR2 sequences are SNHLY and FYNNEI. CDR3 residues: CASSGVGTGGYGYTF. CDR3 in DNA: TGTGCCAGCAGTGGAGTTGGGACAGGGGGCTATGGCTACACCTTC.

CDR3: CASTLVGLAEAFF. The CDR3 DNA follows: TGTGCCAGCACTCTGGTGGGGCTCGCTGAAGCTTTCTTT. This rearrangement joins TRBV12-3 or TRBV12-4 to TRBJ1-1; TRBD1 might be the D (5 bases). Trimming shortened V by 7 bases and J by 6 bases, and 15 bases separated the two germline ends. The CDR3 sequence is 13 residues long.

The chain recombines TRBV27 with TRBJ2-3; no clear D. The germline V and J ends were trimmed by 2 bases and 1 base, with 4 bases remaining between them. Per the germline V gene, CDR1 is MNHEY and CDR2 is SMNVEV (reference sequence). This CDR3 is 13 amino acids long. The CDR3 sequence: CASSLRGTDTQYF. The CDR3 DNA is TGTGCCAGCAGTTTACGGGGCACAGATACGCAGTATTTT.

V and J are TRBV3-1 (or the pseudogene TRBV3-2) and TRBJ2-7, with TRBD1 matching over 8 bases. The CDR3 length is 14 residues. Germline V gene data show CDR1 as LGHDT and CDR2 as YNNKEL (reference sequence). The V segment lost 3 bases and the J segment 5 bases; nucleotides outside the gene matches: 6. CDR3 sequence (DNA): TGTGCCAGCAGCCATGGACAGGGTTCGGACGAGCAGTACTTC. This sequence encodes CASSHGQGSDEQYF.

The genes are TRBV4-1 and TRBJ2-2; D gene uncertain. Trimming removed 5 bases from V and 2 bases from J, with 12 bases in between. From germline, CDR1 is MGHRA and CDR2 YSYEKL. This CDR3 contains 15 residues. The CDR3 region is CASSIEPSNTGELFF. CDR3 DNA: TGCGCCAGCAGCATTGAACCGAGCAACACCGGGGAGCTGTTTTTT.

The chain couples TRBV6-5 to TRBJ1-1; a possible D gene is TRBD1 (5 bases). In germline, CDR1 is MNHEY, CDR2 SVGAGI. The ends were cut back, 5 bases at V and 1 base at J, with 14 bases in the middle. The CDR3 is 15 amino acids. The CDR3 here is CASSPGGRRNTEAFF. Written as DNA, the CDR3 is TGTGCCAGCAGTCCCGGGGGGAGACGGAACACTGAAGCTTTCTTT.

The CDR3 protein is CASSLGGDEQFF. The CDR3, as DNA: TGTGCCAGCAGCTTGGGCGGTGATGAGCAGTTCTTC. The chain links TRBV5-4 to TRBJ2-1; D unclear. Germline V gives CDR1 SGHNT, CDR2 YYREEE (reference sequence). The CDR3 runs to 12 residues. Trimming took off 0 bases at V and 8 bases at J, with 6 bases between the two ends. The full variable domain, rest sourced from reference TRBV5-4 and TRBJ2-1, is ETGVTQSPTHLIKTRGQQVTLRCSSQSGHNTVSWYQQALGQGPQFIFQYYREEENGRGNFPPRFSGLQFPNYSSELNVNALELDDSALYLCASSLGGDEQFFGPGTRLTVL.

V gene TRBV6-1 combines with J gene TRBJ1-5; TRBD1 agrees at 9 bases. CDR1 and CDR2 (germline): MNHNS, SASEGT. The CDR3 sequence is 15 residues long. V shed 2 bases, J shed 7 bases, and the junction held 6 bases outside the gene matches. DNA for the CDR3: TGTGCCAGCAGTGAATACGGACAGGGGAGACAGCCCCAGCATTTT. Amino acid sequence: CASSEYGQGRQPQHF.

The rearrangement joins TRBV19 to TRBJ1-1, with unresolved D. The germline V gene encodes CDR1 LNHDA and CDR2 SQIVND (reference sequence). The CDR3 loop spans 12 amino acids. V lost 5 bases to trimming and J lost 1 base, with 5 bases between them. The CDR3 loop reads CASSYTNTEAFF. For the CDR3, the DNA is TGTGCCAGTAGTTACACGAACACTGAAGCTTTCTTT.

This chain uses TRBV28 with TRBJ2-5; the D gene is possibly TRBD1 (5 bases). Trimming took off 3 bases at V and 1 base at J, with 12 bases between the two ends. The CDR3 runs 15 residues. From germline, CDR1 is MDHEN and CDR2 SYDVKM. This chain's CDR3 is CASSFQGVGQETQYF. The CDR3 region has the DNA TGTGCCAGCAGTTTCCAGGGTGTGGGCCAAGAGACCCAGTACTTC.

This clone came up once. This chain joins TRBV19 and TRBJ1-2; D possibly corresponds to TRBD1 (6 bases). This CDR3 has 17 residues. Trimming took 5 bases from V and 2 from J, leaving 21 bases between them. Germline lookup yields CDR1 LNHDA and CDR2 SQIVND (reference sequence). CDR3 loop: CASSRRDTQGANYGYTF. In nucleotides, the CDR3 is TGTGCCAGTAGTCGCCGGGACACTCAAGGGGCAAACTATGGCTACACCTTC.

The chain has TRBV7-9 and TRBJ1-1; no firm D call. The germline CDR1 and CDR2 sequences are SEHNR and FQNEAQ (reference sequence). The CDR3 consists of 14 residues. V gave up 5 bases and J gave up 5 bases, with 15 bases separating them. CDR3 sequence (DNA): TGTGCCAGCAGCCCCCCGTACGGGGTGACTGAAGCTTTCTTT. As protein: CASSPPYGVTEAFF. The whole variable domain, remainder taken from reference TRBV7-9 and TRBJ1-1, is DTGVSQNPRHKITKRGQNVTFRCDPISEHNRLYWYRQTLGQGPEFLTYFQNEAQLEKSRLLSDRFSAERPKGSFSTLEIQRTEQGDSAMYLCASSPPYGVTEAFFGQGTRLTVV.